This T cell receptor beta chain derives from a study of T-cell memory formation after mild COVID-19. Study conclusions and caveats: For second-wave clones that peaked at day 37, SARS-CoV-2 specificity went unverified. Contracting clones localized mainly to CM and EM when CD4+ and mainly to EMRA when CD8+.

TCRdb passed the 5' RACE reads through MiXCR, listing each CDR3 protein once. The table includes 580,000 or so distinct CDR3 sequences, 17% detected once. The CDR3 length is 14 residues. V was shortened by 0 bases and J by 6 bases, with 12 bases between the two germline ends. CDR1 and CDR2 from the germline V gene are MGHRA and YSYEKL. As to this clonotype: Its cognate antigen is unknown.

This receptor was identified in an adult woman who had mild COVID-19 (a few samples of this study predate the infection). Cell type and time point are not known. The sequenced sample consisted of PBMCs or a T cell subset sorted from them (not recorded which). V gene TRBV4-1 combines with J gene TRBJ2-7; D unresolved. The chain's CDR3 is CASSQEVLASEQYF. In nucleotides, the CDR3 is TGCGCCAGCAGCCAAGAAGTTCTCGCGTCCGAGCAGTACTTC.